This TCR beta chain was retrieved from a study of shared clonotypes between healthy human individuals. Study as a whole: CD4 naive and CD4 memory each took three plates per donor, while CD8 naive took two and CD8 memory one.

As regards this clone: What it binds is not known.

Germline-derived CDR1 and CDR2 are SGHDT and YYEEEE. The CDR3 is made up of 15 amino acids. V lost 0 bases and J lost 7, with 11 bases in between. Study-wide results and caveats: The study found lower generation probabilities in non-shared clonotypes than in those shared by all four donors. Naive subsets generally exceeded memory subsets in estimated richness.

An assay was performed, and its level was deep. Using immunoSEQ multiplex PCR, the repertoire was profiled, and TCRdb retains in-frame clones only, with some absent. This sample has 2 million to 2.5 million clones; 90% to 96% occur once, and the top ten carry approximately 0.13%. The sequenced sample consisted of naive CD4+ T cells sorted from blood. Subset in this sample: CD45RA+ positively selected. This TCR derives from a man younger than 35 in good health. The rearrangement links TRBV5-6 to TRBJ1-6; D remains ambiguous. The CDR3 bases are TGTGCCAGCAGCTTGGGTATGGTAAGGAATTCACCCCTCCACTTT. It specifies CASSLGMVRNSPLHF.